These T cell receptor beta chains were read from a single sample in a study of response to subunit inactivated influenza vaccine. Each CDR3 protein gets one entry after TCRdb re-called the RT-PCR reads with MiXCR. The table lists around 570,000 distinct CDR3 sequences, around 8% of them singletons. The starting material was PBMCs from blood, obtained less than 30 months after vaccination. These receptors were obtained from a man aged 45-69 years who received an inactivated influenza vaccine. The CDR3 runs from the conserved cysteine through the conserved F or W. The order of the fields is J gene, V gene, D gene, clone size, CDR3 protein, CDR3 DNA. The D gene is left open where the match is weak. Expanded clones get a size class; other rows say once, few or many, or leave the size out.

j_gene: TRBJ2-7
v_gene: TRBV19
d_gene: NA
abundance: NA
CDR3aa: CASSIVAGYSYEQYF
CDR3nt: TGTGCCAGTAGTATCGTTGCGGGGTACTCCTACGAGCAGTACTTC

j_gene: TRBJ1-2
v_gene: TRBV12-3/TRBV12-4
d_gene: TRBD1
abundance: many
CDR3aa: CASSSTGSNYGYTF
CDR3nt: TGTGCCAGCAGTTCGACAGGGTCTAACTATGGCTACACCTTC

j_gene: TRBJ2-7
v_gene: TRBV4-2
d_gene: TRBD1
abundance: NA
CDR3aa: CASSQDYKGAAAYEQYF
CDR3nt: TGTGCCAGCAGCCAAGATTATAAGGGGGCAGCGGCCTACGAGCAGTACTTC

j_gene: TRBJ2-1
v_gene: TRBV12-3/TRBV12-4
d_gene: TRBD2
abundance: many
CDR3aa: CASIPRASGSRNNEQFF
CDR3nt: TGTGCCAGCATACCCCGGGCTAGCGGGAGTCGGAACAATGAGCAGTTCTTC

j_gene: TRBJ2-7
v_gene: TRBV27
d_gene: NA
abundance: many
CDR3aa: CASSRIRGDWAYEQYF
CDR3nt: TGTGCCAGCAGTCGGATCAGAGGAGATTGGGCCTACGAGCAGTACTTC

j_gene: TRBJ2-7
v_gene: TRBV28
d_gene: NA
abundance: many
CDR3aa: CASSFAKSYEQYF
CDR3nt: TGTGCCAGCAGTTTTGCTAAATCCTACGAGCAGTACTTC

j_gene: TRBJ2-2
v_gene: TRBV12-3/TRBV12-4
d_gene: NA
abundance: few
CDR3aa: CASSLDLTGELFF
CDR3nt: TGTGCCAGCAGTTTAGACTTGACCGGGGAGCTGTTTTTT

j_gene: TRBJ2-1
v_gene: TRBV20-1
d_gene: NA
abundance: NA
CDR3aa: CSARTSYNEQFF
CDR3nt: TGCAGTGCTCGTACCTCCTACAATGAGCAGTTCTTC

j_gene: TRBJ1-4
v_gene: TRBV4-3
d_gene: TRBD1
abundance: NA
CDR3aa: CASSQDYGRGLEKLLF
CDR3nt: TGCGCCAGCAGCCAAGATTACGGCAGGGGGCTCGAAAAACTGCTTTTT

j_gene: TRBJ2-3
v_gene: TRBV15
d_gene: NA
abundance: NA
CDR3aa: CATSTEGGSTDTQYF
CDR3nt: TGTGCCACCAGCACTGAAGGAGGAAGCACAGATACGCAGTATTTT

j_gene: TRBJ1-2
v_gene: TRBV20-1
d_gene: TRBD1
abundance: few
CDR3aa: CSARPGQSLSLGGYTF
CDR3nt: TGCAGTGCTAGGCCGGGACAGTCCCTTTCGTTGGGTGGCTACACCTTC

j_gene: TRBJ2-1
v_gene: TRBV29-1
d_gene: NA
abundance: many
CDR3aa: CSVGFGGTNEQFF
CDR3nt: TGCAGCGTGGGGTTTGGGGGAACTAATGAGCAGTTCTTC

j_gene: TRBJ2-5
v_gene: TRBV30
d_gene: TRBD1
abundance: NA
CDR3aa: CAWKGPGGSETQYF
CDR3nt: TGTGCCTGGAAAGGGCCAGGGGGCAGTGAGACCCAGTACTTC

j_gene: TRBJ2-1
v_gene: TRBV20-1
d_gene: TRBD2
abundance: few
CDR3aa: CSAINLADNEQFF
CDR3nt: TGCAGTGCTATAAACCTAGCGGACAATGAGCAGTTCTTC

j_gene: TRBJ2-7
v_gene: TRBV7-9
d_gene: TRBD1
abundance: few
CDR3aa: CASRPGQGANYEQYF
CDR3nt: TGTGCCAGCAGACCAGGACAGGGGGCGAACTACGAGCAGTACTTC

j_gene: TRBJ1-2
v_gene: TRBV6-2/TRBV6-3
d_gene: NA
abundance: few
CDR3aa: CASSTTQGSYGYTF
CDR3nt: TGTGCCAGCAGTACTACTCAGGGGAGCTATGGCTACACCTTC

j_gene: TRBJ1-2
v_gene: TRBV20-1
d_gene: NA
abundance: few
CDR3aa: CSARDYVGYGYTF
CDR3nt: TGCAGTGCTAGGGACTACGTGGGCTATGGCTACACCTTC

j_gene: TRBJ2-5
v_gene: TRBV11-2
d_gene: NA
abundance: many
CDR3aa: CASSLAPQAVETQYF
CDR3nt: TGTGCCAGCAGCTTAGCGCCACAAGCTGTAGAGACCCAGTACTTC

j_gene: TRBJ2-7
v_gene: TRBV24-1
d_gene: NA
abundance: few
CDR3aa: CATWRDSYEQYF
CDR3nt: TGTGCCACCTGGAGGGACTCCTACGAGCAGTACTTC

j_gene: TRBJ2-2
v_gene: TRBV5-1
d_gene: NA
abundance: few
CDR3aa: CASSGLTTNTGELFF
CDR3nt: TGCGCCAGCAGCGGACTAACCACGAACACCGGGGAGCTGTTTTTT

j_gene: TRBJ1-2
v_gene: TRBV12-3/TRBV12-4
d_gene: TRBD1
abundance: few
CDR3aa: CASSWTGHGYTF
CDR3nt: TGTGCCAGCAGCTGGACAGGGCATGGCTACACCTTC

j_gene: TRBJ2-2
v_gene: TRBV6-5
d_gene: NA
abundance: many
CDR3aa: CASSYSTQNTGELFF
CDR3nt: TGTGCCAGCAGTTACTCCACACAGAACACCGGGGAGCTGTTTTTT

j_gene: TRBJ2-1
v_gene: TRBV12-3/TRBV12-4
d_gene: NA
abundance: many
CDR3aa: CASRGRTGYSYNEQFF
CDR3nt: TGTGCCAGCAGGGGCAGAACAGGGTACTCCTACAATGAGCAGTTCTTC

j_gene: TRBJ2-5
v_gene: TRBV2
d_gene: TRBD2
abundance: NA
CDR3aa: CASSEAGTSWETQYF
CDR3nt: TGTGCCAGCAGTGAAGCGGGGACTAGTTGGGAGACCCAGTACTTC

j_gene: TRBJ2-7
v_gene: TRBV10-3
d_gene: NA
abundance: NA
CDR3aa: CATLRQSAASSYEQYF
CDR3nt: TGTGCCACCTTGAGGCAGAGCGCAGCGAGCTCCTACGAGCAGTACTTC

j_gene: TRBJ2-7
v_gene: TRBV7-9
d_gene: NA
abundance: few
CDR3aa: CASSFDSSYEQYF
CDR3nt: TGTGCCAGCAGCTTTGACAGCTCCTACGAGCAGTACTTC

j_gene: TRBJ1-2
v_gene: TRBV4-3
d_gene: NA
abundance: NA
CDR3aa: CASSQDLWKANYGYTF
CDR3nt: TGCGCCAGCAGCCAAGATTTATGGAAAGCTAACTATGGCTACACCTTC

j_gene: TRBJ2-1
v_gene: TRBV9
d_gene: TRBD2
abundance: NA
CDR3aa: CASSFILAGEQFF
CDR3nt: TGTGCCAGCAGCTTCATACTAGCGGGAGAGCAGTTCTTC

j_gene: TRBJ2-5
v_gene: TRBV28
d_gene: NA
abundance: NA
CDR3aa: CASSLMQRETQYF
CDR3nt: TGTGCCAGCAGTTTAATGCAGAGAGAGACCCAGTACTTC

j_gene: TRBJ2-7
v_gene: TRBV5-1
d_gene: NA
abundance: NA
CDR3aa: CASSFFRDSYEQYF
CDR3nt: TGCGCCAGCAGCTTCTTTAGGGACTCCTACGAGCAGTACTTC

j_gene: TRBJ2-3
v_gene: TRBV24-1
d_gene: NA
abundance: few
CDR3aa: CATRRDASTDTQYF
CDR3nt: TGTGCCACCAGAAGAGACGCAAGCACAGATACGCAGTATTTT

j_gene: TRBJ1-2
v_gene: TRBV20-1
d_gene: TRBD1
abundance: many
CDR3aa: CSGGGGYGYTF
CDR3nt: TGCAGCGGAGGGGGCGGCTATGGCTACACCTTC

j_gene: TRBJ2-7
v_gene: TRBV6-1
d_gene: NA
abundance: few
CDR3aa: CASSVGTLSYEQYF
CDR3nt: TGTGCCAGCAGTGTAGGGACACTATCCTACGAGCAGTACTTC

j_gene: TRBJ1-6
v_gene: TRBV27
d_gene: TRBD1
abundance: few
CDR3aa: CASSFTGGPGSPLHF
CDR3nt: TGTGCCAGCAGTTTCACAGGGGGCCCCGGTTCACCCCTCCACTTT

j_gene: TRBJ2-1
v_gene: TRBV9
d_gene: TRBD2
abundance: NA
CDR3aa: CASSPPGVAGGLFF
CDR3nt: TGTGCCAGCAGCCCCCCCGGGGTAGCGGGTGGTCTGTTCTTC

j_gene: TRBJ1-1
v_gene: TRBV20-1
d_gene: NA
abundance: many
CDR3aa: CSVTRFKGSVQGITEAFF
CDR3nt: TGCAGTGTCACACGCTTTAAGGGTTCGGTTCAAGGGATCACTGAAGCTTTCTTT

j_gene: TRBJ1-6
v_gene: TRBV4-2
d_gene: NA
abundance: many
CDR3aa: CASSQFLQGGDSPLHF
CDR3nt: TGTGCCAGCAGCCAATTCCTTCAGGGTGGGGATTCACCCCTCCACTTT

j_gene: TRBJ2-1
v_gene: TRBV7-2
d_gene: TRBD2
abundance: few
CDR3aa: CASSSLAAARNEQFF
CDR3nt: TGTGCCAGCAGTTCCCTAGCGGCTGCTAGGAATGAGCAGTTCTTC

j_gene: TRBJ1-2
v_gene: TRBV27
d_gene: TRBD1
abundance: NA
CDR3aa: CASSSQGAGGYTF
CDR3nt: TGTGCCAGCAGTTCACAGGGGGCCGGGGGCTACACCTTC

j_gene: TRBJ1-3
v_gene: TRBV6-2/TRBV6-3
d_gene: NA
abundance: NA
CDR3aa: CASSYMTGRSGNTIYF
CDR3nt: TGTGCCAGCAGTTACATGACGGGCCGCTCTGGAAACACCATATATTTT

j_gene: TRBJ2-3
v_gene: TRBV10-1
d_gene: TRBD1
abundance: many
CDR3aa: CASSDGTGADTQYF
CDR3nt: TGCGCCAGCAGTGACGGGACAGGCGCAGATACGCAGTATTTT

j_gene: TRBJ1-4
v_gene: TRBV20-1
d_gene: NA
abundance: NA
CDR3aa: CSARGQDEILFF
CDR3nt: TGCAGTGCTAGAGGACAGGATGAAATACTGTTTTTT

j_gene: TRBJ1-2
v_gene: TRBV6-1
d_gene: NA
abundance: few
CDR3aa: CASTRDANYGYTF
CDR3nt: TGTGCCAGCACTAGGGATGCAAACTATGGCTACACCTTC

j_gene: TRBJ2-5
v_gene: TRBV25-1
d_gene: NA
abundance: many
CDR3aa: CASSETGAGQETQYF
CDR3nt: TGTGCCAGCAGTGAAACAGGTGCAGGCCAAGAGACCCAGTACTTC

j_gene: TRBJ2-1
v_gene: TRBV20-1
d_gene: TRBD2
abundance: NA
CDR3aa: CSALARGRSEQFF
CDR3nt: TGCAGTGCACTAGCGAGAGGTAGAAGTGAGCAGTTCTTC